Listed here is a single TCR beta chain. No antigen is known for it. This record belongs to a study of cytomegalovirus exposure and HLA in healthy donors. After removal of 4 bases from V and 3 bases from J, the junction contained 6 bases not matched to a gene. Germline-derived CDR1 and CDR2 are SEHNR and FQNEAQ (reference sequence). The CDR3 sequence is 14 residues long. Primers: 60 Vbeta forward and 13 Jbeta reverse. Assay used: immunoSEQ multiplex PCR; TCRdb lists only in-frame clones, some missing. The table records roughly 170,000 clones, roughly 75% of them present only once. Study results and caveats: The authors enumerated roughly 160 TCR beta chains as linked to cytomegalovirus.

The receptor comes from a female donor in good health and CMV-seronegative. Sequencing input: PBMCs. V usage is TRBV7-9 and J usage is TRBJ2-7, with TRBD1 identical over 7 bases. In DNA form, the CDR3 reads TGTGCCAGCAGCTGGGACAGCCTCCTCTACGAGCAGTACTTC. It translates to CASSWDSLLYEQYF.